One and the same sample provided the 28 T cell receptor beta chains below, sequenced in a study of T-cell reconstitution after alpha-beta-depleted transplantation in children. Preparation of the TCRbeta library involved a method that used unique molecular identifiers. TCRdb ran MiXCR on the PCR reads and lists one entry per CDR3 protein. This table has under 250,000 distinct CDR3 sequences, about 24% appearing once. Specimen: PBMCs, mostly from graft donor cells, collected 360 days after TCRalphabeta/CD19-depleted stem cell transplant. The receptors here all came from a female patient aged 2 to 10 who had a stem cell transplant for congenital amegakaryocytic thrombocytopenia, so the T cells may come from the graft donor.

V usage is TRBV19 and J usage is TRBJ2-1; 8 bases are a match to TRBD2. CDR3 size: 17 residues. Germline assignment: CDR1 LNHDA and CDR2 SQIVND (reference sequence). V was clipped by 1 base and J by 7 bases; unmatched bases: 12. The DNA of the CDR3 is TGTGCCAGTAGTATAGTTAGCGGGGAGCCCTCCTGGAATGAGCAGTTCTTC. Its translation: CASSIVSGEPSWNEQFF.

The chain has TRBV6-5 and TRBJ2-3; 7 bases are shared with TRBD1. The ends lost 0 bases at V and 0 bases at J; junction bases unmatched: 6. The CDR3 loop spans 17 amino acids. The germline gives CDR1 MNHEY, CDR2 SVGAGI. The CDR3 reads CASSYSMARGSTDTQYF. The CDR3 region has the DNA TGTGCCAGCAGTTACTCGATGGCCAGGGGGAGCACAGATACGCAGTATTTT.

This clonotype was found many times. The chain joins TRBV12-3 or TRBV12-4 to TRBJ2-7; D is uncertain. With 3 bases removed from V and 7 bases from J, the gap between germline ends came to 10 bases. The CDR3 is made up of 12 amino acids. CDR3: CASSFLVLEQYF. The CDR3 DNA reads as TGTGCCAGCAGTTTCCTCGTCCTGGAGCAGTACTTC.

This clonotype was found many times. This chain connects TRBV5-6 to TRBJ2-7; maybe TRBD2 (6 bases). The CDR3 is 13 amino acids. The germline gives CDR1 SGHDT, CDR2 YYEEEE. V was shortened by 4 bases and J by 4 bases, with 12 bases between the two germline ends. The CDR3 loop is CASSHGTLYEQYF. In DNA form, the CDR3 reads TGTGCCAGCAGCCACGGGACTTTATACGAGCAGTACTTC.

The chain employs TRBV4-1 and TRBJ2-1; 11 bases fit TRBD2. V lost 6 bases, J lost 5 bases, and 3 bases stayed unmatched. The CDR3 has 14 residues. The germline V gene encodes CDR1 MGHRA and CDR2 YSYEKL. DNA of the CDR3: TGCGCCAGCAGGGGGGGACTAGCGGACAATGAGCAGTTCTTC. As protein: CASRGGLADNEQFF.

In nucleotides, the CDR3 is TGTGCCAGCAATACCGGGAGCACAGATACGCAGTATTTT. Its translation is CASNTGSTDTQYF. V gene TRBV6-1 combines with J gene TRBJ2-3; D is unresolved. Germline loops: CDR1 MNHNS, CDR2 SASEGT. The length of the CDR3 is 13 residues. The V end lost 7 bases, the J end lost 0 bases, and 8 bases lay between the germline ends.

This clonotype was recorded many times. V usage is TRBV5-1 and J usage is TRBJ1-6; no reliable D call. This CDR3 is built from 18 residues. Germline CDR1 and CDR2: SGHRS and YFSETQ. Trimming shortened V by 4 bases and J by 1 base, and 18 bases separated the two germline ends. The CDR3 DNA sequence: TGCGCCAGCAGCGTCGAGGACCGCCAGAAGTCCTATAATTCACCCCTCCACTTT. Its translation is CASSVEDRQKSYNSPLHF.

The rearrangement joins TRBV4-1 to TRBJ2-2, with 9 positions matching TRBD2. With V trimmed by 0 bases and J by 5 bases, 10 bases remained unmatched. This CDR3 spans 18 amino acids. From germline, CDR1 is MGHRA and CDR2 YSYEKL. The CDR3 sequence: CASSQDSAGGLGTGELFF. Written as DNA, the CDR3 is TGCGCCAGCAGCCAAGATTCAGCGGGAGGTCTCGGGACCGGGGAGCTGTTTTTT.

The chain combines TRBV14 with TRBJ2-1; TRBD2 matches at 7 bases. The ends lost 1 base at V and 3 bases at J; junction bases unmatched: 3. The CDR3 covers 15 residues. Looked up from germline, CDR1 is SGHDN and CDR2 is FVKESK. The CDR3 sequence is CASSQGGGLYNEQFF. The CDR3 DNA reads as TGTGCCAGCAGCCAAGGGGGAGGGCTCTACAATGAGCAGTTCTTC.

This clonotype occurred many times. The chain recombines TRBV11-2 with TRBJ2-1; no definite D call. This CDR3 contains 13 residues. Trimming pared 7 bases from V and 10 bases from J, leaving 17 bases between. In germline, CDR1 is SGHAT, CDR2 FQNNGV. In nucleotides, the CDR3 is TGTGCCAGCACCAAGTGGCGTTCGGAGGAGCAGTTCTTC. It translates to CASTKWRSEEQFF.

V and J are TRBV28 and TRBJ2-7; 9 bases agree with TRBD2. This CDR3 contains 15 residues. Germline V gene sequence: CDR1 MDHEN, CDR2 SYDVKM. V trimming: 3 bases; J trimming: 5 bases; junction bases outside the gene matches: 8. CDR3 region: CASSFVGSGSDEQYF. Here the CDR3 DNA reads TGTGCCAGCAGTTTTGTTGGTAGCGGGAGCGACGAGCAGTACTTC.

Here the CDR3 reads CASSQPIAGGSTDTQYF. The CDR3 DNA reads as TGTGCCAGCAGCCAACCGATAGCGGGAGGTAGCACAGATACGCAGTATTTT. This chain links TRBV4-2 with TRBJ2-3; 10 bases are a match to TRBD2. CDR3 size: 17 residues. The V and J ends lost 2 bases and 0 bases, in that order; junction bases with no gene match: 5. Germline V gives CDR1 LGHNA, CDR2 YNFKEQ.

This clonotype was counted between two and nine times. This chain joins TRBV3-1 and TRBJ2-2; D is undetermined. The CDR3 sequence is 16 residues long. V lost 2 bases to trimming and J lost 3 bases, with 13 bases between them. From germline, CDR1 is LGHDT and CDR2 YNNKEL (reference sequence). The CDR3 reads CASSQKYGVYTGELFF. DNA of the CDR3: TGTGCCAGCAGCCAAAAATACGGAGTCTACACCGGGGAGCTGTTTTTT.

The V gene is TRBV25-1, the J gene TRBJ2-1, with D possibly TRBD2 on 6 matching bases. The CDR3 spans 15 residues. V was pared by 2 bases and J by 4 bases, with 12 bases between. From germline, CDR1 is MGHDK and CDR2 SYGVNS. This CDR3 reads CASSEPAAGYNEQFF. The CDR3, as DNA: TGTGCCAGCAGTGAACCGGCGGCGGGGTACAATGAGCAGTTCTTC. The full variable domain, completed using reference TRBV25-1 and TRBJ2-1, is EADIYQTPRYLVIGTGKKITLECSQTMGHDKMYWYQQDPGMELHLIHYSYGVNSTEKGDLSSESTVSRIRTEHFPLTLESARPSHTSQYLCASSEPAAGYNEQFFGPGTRLTVL.

A remark on this clonotype: A read error may produce the germline difference seen at one junction end. The gene calls are TRBV12-3 or TRBV12-4 and TRBJ2-2; 12 positions match TRBD1. The length of the CDR3 is 16 residues. This CDR3 reads CVSSPGTGGLTGELFF. The CDR3, as DNA: TGTGTCAGCAGTCCAGGGACAGGGGGCCTCACCGGGGAGCTGTTTTTT.

In its sample, this clonotype was seen a few times. This chain uses TRBV5-1 with TRBJ2-3; the D is unclear. CDR1 is SGHRS, CDR2 YFSETQ, per germline. CDR3 length equals 11 residues. Trimming took off 7 bases at V and 2 bases at J, with 5 bases between the two ends. CDR3 amino acids: CASALTDTQYF. The DNA of the CDR3 is TGCGCCAGCGCACTCACAGATACGCAGTATTTT. The full variable domain, its missing parts supplied by reference TRBV5-1 and TRBJ2-3, is KAGVTQTPRYLIKTRGQQVTLSCSPISGHRSVSWYQQTPGQGLQFLFEYFSETQRNKGNFPGRFSGRQFSNSRSEMNVSTLELGDSALYLCASALTDTQYFGPGTRLTVL.

This clonotype was recorded many times. Relative to the germline gene, one junction end is altered; a read error may explain this. The chain links TRBV23-1 to TRBJ1-1, with D uncertain. Being an ORF, TRBV23-1 has a function that is uncertain. The CDR3 is 16 residues long. Here the CDR3 reads CASSQMPDELNTEAFF. In nucleotides, the CDR3 is TGCGCCAGCAGTCAAATGCCGGACGAACTGAACACTGAAGCCTTCTTT.

V usage is TRBV5-5 and J usage is TRBJ1-4; 10 bases align to TRBD1. The germline gives CDR1 SGHKS, CDR2 YYEKEE (reference sequence). Trimming took 1 base from V and 7 from J; bases not matched to a gene: 4. This CDR3 contains 15 residues. In nucleotides, the CDR3 is TGTGCCAGCAGCTTGTCGGGGACAGGGGTTGAAAAACTGTTTTTT. Its protein product is CASSLSGTGVEKLFF.

In its sample, this clonotype was seen many times. V usage is TRBV29-1 and J usage is TRBJ2-7; D may be TRBD1 (5 bases). CDR3 length: 13 amino acids. Germline V lookup: CDR1 SQVTM, CDR2 ANQGSEA. V lost 7 bases to trimming and J lost 3 bases, with 16 bases between them. The CDR3 bases are TGCAGCGCCCTTGGGGCCGACATCTACGAGCAGTACTTC. Its translation is CSALGADIYEQYF.

This clonotype was counted between two and nine times. J is TRBJ2-1 and V is TRBV27; 7 bases align to TRBD2. The CDR3 extends over 17 amino acids. Germline-derived CDR1 and CDR2 are MNHEY and SMNVEV (reference sequence). V lost 6 bases and J lost 9; bases outside the gene matches: 20. Written as DNA, the CDR3 is TGTGCCAGCAGCCCATTCCCCAGCGGGGAGGGTCTGTTTGAGCAGTTCTTC. Protein: CASSPFPSGEGLFEQFF.

This clonotype was counted only a few times. The chain joins TRBV29-1 to TRBJ2-1; 7 bases are a match to TRBD2. Trimming took 3 bases from V and 5 from J; bases not matched to a gene: 4. Germline V gives CDR1 SQVTM, CDR2 ANQGSEA. This CDR3 region has 13 residues. The CDR3, as DNA: TGCAGCGTTGACGTTCGGGGGGACAATGAGCAGTTCTTC. This encodes CSVDVRGDNEQFF.

This chain uses TRBV19 with TRBJ1-4; 8 nucleotides match TRBD1. V was pared by 6 bases and J by 3 bases, with 6 bases of the junction left unmatched. Germline CDR1 reads LNHDA; CDR2 reads SQIVND (reference sequence). This CDR3 contains 15 residues. The CDR3 DNA sequence: TGTGCCAGTAGACGGACAGGGAGTCCTAATGAAAAACTGTTTTTT. Amino acid sequence: CASRRTGSPNEKLFF.

The V gene is TRBV12-3 or TRBV12-4, the J gene TRBJ1-5, with D possibly being TRBD1 (5 bases). V was clipped by 1 base and J by 11 bases, with 9 bases between them. The CDR3 runs 12 residues. The CDR3 spells CASSLDTGAQHF. In nucleotides, the CDR3 is TGTGCCAGCAGTTTAGATACAGGTGCCCAGCATTTT.

Ten or more counts support this clonotype. The chain is built from TRBV28 and TRBJ1-1; D call uncertain. With 8 bases removed from V and 4 bases from J, the gap between germline ends came to 8 bases. The CDR3 contains 11 residues. CDR1 MDHEN and CDR2 SYDVKM come from the germline V gene. CDR3 nucleotide sequence: TGTGCCAGCTCGTGGGGCACTGAAGCTTTCTTT. Translating it yields CASSWGTEAFF.

The V gene is TRBV6-6, the J gene TRBJ1-2; D is unclear. V lost 5 bases and J lost 4, with 8 bases in between. Germline CDR1 is MNHNY and CDR2 is SVGAGI (reference sequence). This CDR3 has 12 amino acids. The CDR3 loop is CASSPGFYGYTF. CDR3 bases: TGTGCCAGCAGTCCGGGGTTCTATGGCTACACCTTC.

The V and J genes are TRBV6-5 and TRBJ2-5; 7 nucleotides agree with TRBD1. The CDR3 spans 15 residues. J was trimmed by 5 bases and V by 2 bases; bases with no gene match: 8. CDR1 and CDR2 from the germline V gene are MNHEY and SVGAGI. The CDR3 here is CASSYVLTGAETQYF. DNA of the CDR3: TGTGCCAGCAGTTACGTCCTCACAGGGGCCGAGACCCAGTACTTC.

The chain is built from TRBV27 and TRBJ2-5, with TRBD2 matching over 8 bases. V dropped 5 bases and J dropped 5; count of bases not matched to a gene: 7. Looked up from germline, CDR1 is MNHEY and CDR2 is SMNVEV (reference sequence). The CDR3 sequence is 14 residues long. CDR3 loop: CASSHRTSSETQYF. The CDR3 DNA reads as TGTGCCAGCAGTCACCGGACTAGCTCGGAGACCCAGTACTTC.

The CDR3 reads CASSLDLRRGYTF. The CDR3, as DNA: TGTGCCAGCAGCTTAGATTTAAGACGGGGCTACACCTTC. The J gene is TRBJ1-2, the V gene TRBV11-2; D gene uncertain. Germline CDR1 SGHAT, CDR2 FQNNGV. V lost 0 bases to trimming and J lost 8 bases, with 10 bases between them. This CDR3 contains 13 residues.